This T cell receptor (beta chain) derives from a study of blood T cell repertoires in COVID-19. Looking at the study overall: Some COVID-19 samples were acute and others convalescent; all came from the United States, Italy and Spain.

From germline, CDR1 is LGHNA and CDR2 YNFKEQ. The CDR3 is 16 amino acids. V shed 0 bases and J 3 bases; nucleotides not matched to a gene: 6. As originally analysed: Nucleated cell counts were estimated from reference gene primer amplification. Assay used: immunoSEQ multiplex PCR; TCRdb lists only in-frame clones, some missing. The V and J calls and the clone size are those of that table, but D and trimming were determined from the DNA. This table holds roughly 230,000 clones, roughly 86% found once. Ages ranged from roughly 18 to 95 years, with residence in 24 US areas. Cohort placement rested on clinical history that participants reported themselves.

This chain joins TRBV4-2 and TRBJ2-5, with TRBD1 identical over 8 bases. The receptor was isolated from a woman in her thirties with acute COVID-19. The material sequenced was PBMCs or T cells enriched from blood (not recorded which). CDR3 bases: TGTGCCAGCAGCCAAGATAAGGGACAGGCGAAAGAGACCCAGTACTTC. Its translation is CASSQDKGQAKETQYF.